These T cell receptor beta chains were read from a single sample in a study of blood T cell repertoires in COVID-19. Sequencing was performed with immunoSEQ multiplex PCR; in TCRdb, only in-frame clones are kept and a portion is missing. The repertoire includes tens of thousands of clones, around 89% of them detected once, and more than 0.95% sits in the top ten. Input material: PBMCs or T cells enriched from blood (not recorded which). The receptors come from a woman between 45 and 60 years old with acute COVID-19. Each CDR3 is given with its conserved first and last residue. D genes are given only for firm matches. Where a row states a size, it is once, few, many or the class of an expanded clone; other rows omit it.

.	TRBV7-6	.	TRBJ1-2	CASSRYGAGGYTF	TGTGCCAGCAGCCGTTATGGGGCAGGTGGCTACACCTTC
.	TRBV25-1	.	TRBJ1-1	CASSPHRAIAEAFF	TGTGCCAGCAGTCCCCACAGGGCCATCGCTGAAGCTTTCTTT
.	TRBV25-1	.	TRBJ1-3	CASSEAGSSGNTIYF	TGTGCCAGCAGTGAAGCCGGGAGCTCTGGAAACACCATATATTTT
.	TRBV11-3	.	TRBJ1-3	CASSLPTGSGNTIYF	TGTGCCAGCAGCTTACCCACAGGCTCTGGAAACACCATATATTTT
.	TRBV7-2	.	TRBJ2-1	CASSPGGLASNEQFF	TGTGCCAGCAGCCCCGGCGGGCTAGCTAGCAATGAGCAGTTCTTC
few	TRBV7-9	TRBD1	TRBJ1-6	CASSGGTGGPGSPLHF	TGTGCCAGCAGCGGCGGGACAGGTGGGCCGGGGTCACCCCTCCACTTT
.	TRBV19	TRBD1	TRBJ2-7	CASSTRQGAYEQYF	TGTGCCAGTAGTACCAGACAGGGGGCTTACGAGCAGTACTTC
.	TRBV19	TRBD1	TRBJ1-2	CASIDRGQIANYGYTF	TGTGCCAGCATCGACAGGGGTCAAATAGCTAACTATGGCTACACCTTC
.	TRBV9	TRBD2	TRBJ2-7	CASSVAGGLAGAGDEQYF	TGTGCCAGCAGCGTAGCTGGGGGACTAGCGGGAGCCGGCGACGAGCAGTACTTC
once	TRBV24-1	.	TRBJ2-2	CATRQNSGELFF	TGTGCCACCAGACAGAATTCCGGGGAGCTGTTTTTT
.	TRBV19	.	TRBJ2-1	CASSTQAGSYNEQFF	TGTGCCAGTAGTACCCAAGCGGGTTCCTACAATGAGCAGTTCTTC
.	TRBV6-1	.	TRBJ1-2	CASREAFRRDYGYTF	TGTGCCAGCAGGGAAGCCTTCAGGAGGGACTATGGCTACACCTTC
.	TRBV29-1	TRBD2	TRBJ2-7	CSVEQGGTSAIPYEQYF	TGCAGCGTTGAACAAGGGGGGACTAGCGCAATACCCTACGAGCAGTACTTC
.	TRBV19	TRBD2	TRBJ2-7	CASPGQGDFEDGTSGRTYEQYF	TGTGCCAGCCCTGGACAGGGGGATTTTGAGGACGGGACTAGCGGGAGAACCTACGAGCAGTACTTC
.	TRBV13	.	TRBJ2-1	CASSLGGSGYNEQFF	TGTGCCAGCAGCTTAGGCGGGAGTGGGTACAATGAGCAGTTCTTC
.	TRBV19	TRBD1	TRBJ1-4	CASSKQGGGPGEKLFF	TGTGCCAGTAGTAAACAGGGGGGTGGCCCAGGCGAAAAACTGTTTTTT
.	TRBV5-4	TRBD1	TRBJ2-1	CASSLMGQSSYNEQFF	TGTGCCAGCAGCTTGATGGGACAGAGCTCCTACAATGAGCAGTTCTTC
once	TRBV7-3	.	TRBJ1-1	CASTSGQQNTEAFF	TGTGCCAGCACCAGTGGACAGCAGAACACTGAAGCTTTCTTT
.	TRBV7-9	.	TRBJ2-1	CASSTDGYSYNEQFF	TGTGCCAGCAGCACAGACGGATACTCCTACAATGAGCAGTTCTTC
.	TRBV27	TRBD1	TRBJ1-4	CASRPQGAQNEKLFF	TGTGCCAGCAGGCCACAGGGGGCGCAGAATGAAAAACTGTTTTTT
.	TRBV6-2/TRBV6-3	TRBD2	TRBJ2-5	CASSYLAGGPAPETQYF	TGTGCCAGCAGTTACCTAGCGGGAGGGCCGGCGCCAGAGACCCAGTACTTC
.	TRBV7-2	.	TRBJ2-7	CASSLWQGTYEQYF	TGTGCCAGCAGCTTATGGCAGGGGACCTACGAGCAGTACTTC
.	TRBV29-1	TRBD1	TRBJ2-3	CSAQLRPGGDTDTQYF	TGCAGCGCCCAGTTACGTCCAGGGGGCGATACAGATACGCAGTATTTT
.	TRBV6-5	.	TRBJ2-2	CASRADGELFF	TGTGCCAGCAGAGCGGACGGGGAGCTGTTTTTT
few	TRBV6-1	TRBD2	TRBJ2-1	CASSDPGLADNEQFF	TGTGCCAGCAGTGACCCGGGACTAGCGGACAATGAGCAGTTCTTC
.	TRBV14	TRBD2	TRBJ2-2	CASSRLAGGSGLFF	TGTGCCAGCAGCCGTCTAGCGGGAGGATCGGGGCTGTTTTTT
.	TRBV27	.	TRBJ2-5	CASSSPHGGLKTQYF	TGTGCCAGCAGTTCCCCGCACGGGGGGCTGAAGACCCAGTACTTC
.	TRBV7-3	.	TRBJ2-1	CASSLGLYPRNEQFF	TGTGCCAGCAGCTTAGGGCTCTACCCCCGCAATGAGCAGTTCTTC
.	TRBV27	.	TRBJ2-7	CASSLTSVAYEQYF	TGTGCCAGCAGTTTGACTTCCGTGGCCTACGAGCAGTACTTC
.	TRBV7-8	.	TRBJ1-3	CASSLLNQGPSGNTIYF	TGTGCCAGCAGCTTATTAAATCAGGGGCCCTCTGGAAACACCATATATTTT
.	TRBV5-4	TRBD1	TRBJ1-1	CASRLSTGALAEAFF	TGTGCCAGCAGGCTCTCAACAGGGGCACTCGCTGAAGCTTTCTTT
once	TRBV6-5	.	TRBJ2-7	CASRAQTYEQYF	TGTGCCAGCAGGGCACAAACCTACGAGCAGTACTTC
once	TRBV29-1	.	TRBJ2-1	CSVVSRAFVNEQFF	TGCAGCGTTGTGTCCAGGGCCTTTGTTAATGAGCAGTTCTTC
once	TRBV5-1	TRBD1	TRBJ1-1	CASSIGDSWTEAFF	TGCGCCAGCAGCATAGGGGACAGTTGGACTGAAGCTTTCTTT
.	TRBV5-1	.	TRBJ1-2	CATRGGLTPDYGYTF	TGCGCCACCAGGGGAGGACTGACACCCGACTATGGCTACACCTTC
few	TRBV10-3	TRBD2	TRBJ2-1	CAISEVRGSRYNEQFF	TGTGCCATCAGTGAAGTTCGCGGGAGCCGATACAATGAGCAGTTCTTC
.	TRBV2	TRBD1	TRBJ2-1	CASSSDRVDIDEQFF	TGTGCCAGCAGTTCGGACAGGGTAGATATCGATGAGCAGTTCTTC
.	TRBV24-1	.	TRBJ2-3	CATSDSSTDTQYF	TGTGCCACCAGTGATAGCAGCACAGATACGCAGTATTTT
.	TRBV6-5	.	TRBJ2-7	CAGADRSHEQYF	TGTGCCGGGGCGGACAGATCCCACGAGCAGTACTTC
.	TRBV7-9	TRBD2	TRBJ2-3	CASSPTSGSGTDTQYF	TGTGCCAGCAGCCCCACTAGCGGGAGCGGCACAGATACGCAGTATTTT
once	TRBV19	.	TRBJ1-4	CASSIGAGTIEKLFF	TGTGCCAGTAGTATAGGGGCGGGGACCATCGAAAAACTGTTTTTT
.	TRBV13	TRBD1	TRBJ2-6	CASSRGQGISGANVLTF	TGTGCCAGCAGCAGGGGACAGGGGATCTCTGGGGCCAACGTCCTGACTTTC
once	TRBV6-5	.	TRBJ2-5	CASRTEETQYF	TGTGCCAGCAGGACAGAAGAGACCCAGTACTTC
once	TRBV9	.	TRBJ2-7	CASSESPGHLYEQYF	TGTGCCAGCAGCGAGTCTCCGGGACACCTCTACGAGCAGTACTTC
.	TRBV7-2	TRBD1	TRBJ1-5	CASTETGVGQPQHF	TGTGCCAGCACCGAGACAGGGGTGGGTCAGCCCCAGCATTTT
.	TRBV4-2	TRBD2	TRBJ2-5	CASSQDPGLAGVGDETQYF	TGTGCCAGCAGCCAAGACCCGGGACTAGCGGGAGTTGGTGATGAGACCCAGTACTTC
.	TRBV6-5	TRBD1	TRBJ1-5	CASSSTGGGNQPQHF	TGTGCCAGCAGTAGCACAGGGGGCGGCAATCAGCCCCAGCATTTT
.	TRBV6-5	TRBD1	TRBJ1-1	CASLSGQGSATEAFF	TGTGCCAGCCTCAGTGGACAGGGGAGCGCTACTGAAGCTTTCTTT
.	TRBV14	TRBD2	TRBJ2-1	CASSHLGREGSDEQFF	TGTGCCAGCAGCCACTTAGGGCGGGAGGGCAGCGATGAGCAGTTCTTC
.	TRBV19	TRBD1	TRBJ1-2	CASSLLDRGNGYTF	TGTGCCAGTAGTCTGCTTGACAGGGGGAATGGCTACACCTTC
.	TRBV7-8	.	TRBJ1-1	CASSSTPNTEAFF	TGTGCCAGCAGCTCCACACCGAACACTGAAGCTTTCTTT